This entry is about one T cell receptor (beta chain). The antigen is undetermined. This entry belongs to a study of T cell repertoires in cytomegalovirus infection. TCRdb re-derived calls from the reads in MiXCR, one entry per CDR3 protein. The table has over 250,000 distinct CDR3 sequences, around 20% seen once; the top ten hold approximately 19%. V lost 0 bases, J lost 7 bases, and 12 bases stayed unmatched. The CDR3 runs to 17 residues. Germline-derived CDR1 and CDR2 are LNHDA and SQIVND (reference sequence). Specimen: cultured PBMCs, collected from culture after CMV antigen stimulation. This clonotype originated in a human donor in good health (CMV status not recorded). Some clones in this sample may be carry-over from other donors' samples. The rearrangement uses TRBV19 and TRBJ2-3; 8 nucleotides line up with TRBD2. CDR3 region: CASSIDRVLAEGNTQYF. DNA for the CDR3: TGTGCCAGTAGTATAGATCGTGTACTAGCGGAGGGAAATACGCAGTATTTT.